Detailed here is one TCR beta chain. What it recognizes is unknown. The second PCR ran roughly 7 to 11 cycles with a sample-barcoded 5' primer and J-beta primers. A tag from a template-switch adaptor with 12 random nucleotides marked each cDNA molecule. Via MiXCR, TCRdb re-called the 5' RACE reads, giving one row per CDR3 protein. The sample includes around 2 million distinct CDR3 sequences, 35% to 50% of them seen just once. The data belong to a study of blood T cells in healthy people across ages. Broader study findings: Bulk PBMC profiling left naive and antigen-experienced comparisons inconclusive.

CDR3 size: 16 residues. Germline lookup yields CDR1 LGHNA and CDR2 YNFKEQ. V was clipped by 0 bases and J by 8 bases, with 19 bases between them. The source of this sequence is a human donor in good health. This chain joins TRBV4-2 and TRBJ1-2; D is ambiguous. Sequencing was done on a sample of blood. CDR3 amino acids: CASSQDRSVYMGGYTF. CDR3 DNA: TGTGCCAGCAGCCAAGATCGATCGGTGTATATGGGCGGCTACACCTTC.